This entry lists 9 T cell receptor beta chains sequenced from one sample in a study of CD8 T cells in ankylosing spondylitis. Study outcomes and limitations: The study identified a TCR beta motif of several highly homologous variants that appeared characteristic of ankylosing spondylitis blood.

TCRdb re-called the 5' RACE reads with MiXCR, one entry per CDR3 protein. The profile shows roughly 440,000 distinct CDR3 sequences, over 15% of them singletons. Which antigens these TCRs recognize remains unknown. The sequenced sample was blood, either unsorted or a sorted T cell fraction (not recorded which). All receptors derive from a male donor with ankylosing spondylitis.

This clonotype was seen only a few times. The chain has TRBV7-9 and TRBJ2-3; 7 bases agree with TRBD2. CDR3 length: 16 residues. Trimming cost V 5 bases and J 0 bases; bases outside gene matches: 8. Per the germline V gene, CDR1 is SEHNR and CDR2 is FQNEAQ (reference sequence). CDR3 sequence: CASSPSLAESTDTQYF. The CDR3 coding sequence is TGTGCCAGCAGCCCCAGTCTAGCGGAGAGCACAGATACGCAGTATTTT.

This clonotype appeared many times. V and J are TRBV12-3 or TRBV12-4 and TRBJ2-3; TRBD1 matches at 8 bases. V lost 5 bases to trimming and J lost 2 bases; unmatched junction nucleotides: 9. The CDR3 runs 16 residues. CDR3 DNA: TGTGCCAGCAGTCTCACGGGGACAGGAAACACAGATACGCAGTATTTT. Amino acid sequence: CASSLTGTGNTDTQYF.

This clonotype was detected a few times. CDR3 sequence (DNA): TGTGCCAGCAGCGTCGGTAGCTCTCCCTCCTACAATGAGCAGTTCTTC. Its protein is CASSVGSSPSYNEQFF. V and J are TRBV9 and TRBJ2-1; D is uncertain. Germline V gene data show CDR1 as SGDLS and CDR2 as YYNGEE. Trimming cost V 2 bases and J 0 bases, with 12 bases left between them. The CDR3 has 16 residues.

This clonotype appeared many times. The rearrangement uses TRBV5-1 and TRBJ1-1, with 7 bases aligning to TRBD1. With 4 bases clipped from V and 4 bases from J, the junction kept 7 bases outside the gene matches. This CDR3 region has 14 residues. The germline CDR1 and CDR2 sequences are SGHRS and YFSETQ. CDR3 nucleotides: TGCGCCAGCAGCCCCCAGACAGGGAGCACTGAAGCTTTCTTT. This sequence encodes CASSPQTGSTEAFF.

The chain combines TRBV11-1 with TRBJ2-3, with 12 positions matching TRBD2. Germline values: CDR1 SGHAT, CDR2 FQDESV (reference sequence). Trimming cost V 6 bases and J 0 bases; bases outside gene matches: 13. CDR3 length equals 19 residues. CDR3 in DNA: TGTGCCAGCAGTCCTACGACTAGCGGGGGACCAACTAGCACAGATACGCAGTATTTT. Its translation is CASSPTTSGGPTSTDTQYF.

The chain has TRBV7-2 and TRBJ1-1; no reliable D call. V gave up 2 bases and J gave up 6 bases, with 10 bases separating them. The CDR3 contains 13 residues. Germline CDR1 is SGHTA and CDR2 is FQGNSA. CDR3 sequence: CASSLRHEAEAFF. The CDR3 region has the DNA TGTGCCAGCAGCTTAAGGCACGAGGCTGAAGCTTTCTTT. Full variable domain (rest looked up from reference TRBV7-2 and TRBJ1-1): GAGVSQSPSNKVTEKGKDVELRCDPISGHTALYWYRQSLGQGLEFLIYFQGNSAPDKSGLPSDRFSAERTGGSVSTLTIQRTQQEDSAVYLCASSLRHEAEAFFGQGTRLTVV.

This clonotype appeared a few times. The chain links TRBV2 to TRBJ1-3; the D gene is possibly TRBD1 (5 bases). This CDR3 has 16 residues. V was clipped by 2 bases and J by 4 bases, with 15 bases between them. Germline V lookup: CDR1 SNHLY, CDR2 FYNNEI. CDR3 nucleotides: TGTGCCAGCAGTGAATCCGCCGCCAGGGTCGGAAACACCATATATTTT. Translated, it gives CASSESAARVGNTIYF. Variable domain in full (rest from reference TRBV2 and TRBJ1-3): EPEVTQTPSHQVTQMGQEVILRCVPISNHLYFYWYRQILGQKVEFLVSFYNNEISEKSEIFDDQFSVERPDGSNFTLKIRSTKLEDSAMYFCASSESAARVGNTIYFGEGSWLTVV.

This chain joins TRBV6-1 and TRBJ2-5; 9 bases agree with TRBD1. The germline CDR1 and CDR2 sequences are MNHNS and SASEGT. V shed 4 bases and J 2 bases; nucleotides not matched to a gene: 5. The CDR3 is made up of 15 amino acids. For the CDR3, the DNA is TGTGCCAGCAGTGGGCCCGGGACAGGGCAAGAGACCCAGTACTTC. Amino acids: CASSGPGTGQETQYF.

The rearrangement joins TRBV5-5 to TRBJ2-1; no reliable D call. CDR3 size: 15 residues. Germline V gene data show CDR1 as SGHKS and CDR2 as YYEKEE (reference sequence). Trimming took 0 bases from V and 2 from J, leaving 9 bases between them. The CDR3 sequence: CASSLEVAAYNEQFF. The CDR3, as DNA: TGTGCCAGCAGCTTGGAAGTAGCAGCCTACAATGAGCAGTTCTTC.